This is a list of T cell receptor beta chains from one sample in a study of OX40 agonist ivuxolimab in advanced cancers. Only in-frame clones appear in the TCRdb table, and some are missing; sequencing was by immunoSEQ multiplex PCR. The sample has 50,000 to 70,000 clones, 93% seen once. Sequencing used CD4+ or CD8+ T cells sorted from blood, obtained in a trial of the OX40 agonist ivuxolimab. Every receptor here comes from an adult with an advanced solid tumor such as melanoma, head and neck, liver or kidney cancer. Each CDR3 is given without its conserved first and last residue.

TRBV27 ASSVAGTGSYEQY
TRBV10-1 ASRQGAVYEQY
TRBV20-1 SSYRGEQY
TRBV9 ASSVDGSTNTEAF
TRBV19 ASSIGRREGLGYEQY
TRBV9 ASSLTSGTTGELF
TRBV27 ASSLTAYDEQF
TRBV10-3 AISESPDRFYEQY
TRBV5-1 ASSWGGQNQPQH
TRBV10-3 AITRGGLNTEAF
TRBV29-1 SVASTGSGELF
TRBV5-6 ASSAGALGQY
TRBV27 ASRLRTSGPPEQY
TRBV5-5 ASSLEVRGMTEAF
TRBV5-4 ASSSVRGISSYEQY
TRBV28 ASSLTGLTDTQY
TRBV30 AWNRQGWDEQF
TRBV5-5 ASSRSGQGYFETQY
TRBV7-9 ASSLASTEKLF
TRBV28 ASSLGLWQGADQPQH
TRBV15 ATSGSQIETQY
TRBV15 ATSTQGSNGYT
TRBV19 ASKEGFSNQPQH
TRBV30 AWSVVAASYEQY
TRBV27 ASSEMAWITVDETQY
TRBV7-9 ASSPRVREQF
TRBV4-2 ASSQAIGTGKNEKLF
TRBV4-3 ASSQEGGIYTDTQY
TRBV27 ASSLSLVGEQF
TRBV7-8 ASSLVRLRGLSYNEQF
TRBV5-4 ASSLAGTRDYNEQF
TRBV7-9 ASSLTDSYEQY
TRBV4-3 ASSQVNSYNEQF
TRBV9 ASSPSTSGFYEQY
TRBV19 ASSPRRVDRSTDTQY